The clone carrying this T cell receptor beta chain was picked up one time. The target antigen is unknown. TCRdb's table, derived via immunoSEQ multiplex PCR, lists solely in-frame clones and lacks some. The profile shows more than 70,000 clones, roughly 85% of them singletons. This sample stems from a study of T cell responses to AZD1222 COVID-19 vaccine. Study results and limitations: Only 5 or 6 individuals given AZD1222 were seropositive at baseline. Spike-specific TCR breadth and depth grew following two AZD1222 doses. It should be noted that donors were predominantly white British and more often female, and clonal diversity was possibly underestimated. Spike as a whole was targeted by vaccine-associated CD4 TCRs, dominant at 160-218 and 743-854.

Germline assignment: CDR1 SGDLS and CDR2 YYNGEE. Trimming shortened V by 3 bases and J by 4 bases, and 16 bases separated the two germline ends. The CDR3 is 15 residues long. This material consisted of peripheral blood, taken on day 0 of AZD1222 vaccination. This TCR was sampled from an adult in good health. This chain links TRBV9 with TRBJ2-5, with D perhaps TRBD1 (6 bases). The CDR3, as DNA: TGTGCCAGCAGCGAGACACTCTGGGGGCGAGAGACCCAGTACTTC. It translates to CASSETLWGRETQYF.